This entry lists 21 T cell receptor beta chains sequenced from one sample in a study of T cells in Graves' hyperthyroidism and ophthalmopathy. From RNA transcripts, TCR beta CDR3 regions were amplified. The HTBI primer set served for first-round RT-PCR of the TCR CDR3. TCRdb called the multiplex PCR reads again in MiXCR, with one record for every CDR3 protein. The sample has 700,000 to 850,000 distinct CDR3 sequences, 30% to 40% seen once; the top ten hold less than 40%. Sequencing was performed on blood. The receptors here all came from a woman between 40 and 55 years old with Graves' hyperthyroidism.

Ten or more counts support this clonotype. The chain recombines TRBV7-3 with TRBJ2-7; TRBD2 aligns across 10 bases. This CDR3 comprises 16 residues. J lost 2 bases, V lost 1 base, and 5 bases had no gene match. Germline V gene data show CDR1 as SGHTA and CDR2 as FQGTGA. The chain's CDR3 is CASSLIQRGGTYEQYF. Here the CDR3 DNA reads TGTGCCAGCAGCTTAATTCAGCGGGGGGGAACCTACGAGCAGTACTTC.

To note about this clonotype: This may come from a read error, since a much larger clone is one base off. The chain has TRBV19 and TRBJ1-5; D unresolved. In germline, CDR1 is LNHDA, CDR2 SQIVND (reference sequence). This CDR3 spans 14 amino acids. Trimming cost V 8 bases and J 4 bases, with 15 bases left between them. The CDR3 sequence is CASWGGIFNQPQHF. The CDR3 region has the DNA TGTGCCAGTTGGGGAGGGATCTTTAATCAGCCCCAGCATTTT.

This chain connects TRBV12-3 or TRBV12-4 to TRBJ2-6; 11 bases are a match to TRBD2. The CDR3 loop spans 17 amino acids. After removal of 5 bases from V and 1 base from J, the junction contained 4 bases not matched to a gene. In DNA form, the CDR3 reads TGTGCCAGCAGTGCCCTAGCGGGGGGTTCTGGGGCCAACGTCCTGACTTTC. Its protein is CASSALAGGSGANVLTF.

At least ten counts were recorded for this clonotype. V is TRBV19 and J is TRBJ1-5; D is perhaps TRBD1 (6 bases). V lost 5 bases and J 3 bases, leaving 14 bases between the germline ends. The CDR3 length is 15 residues. Germline V gene lookup returns CDR1 LNHDA and CDR2 SQIVND (reference sequence). CDR3 sequence reads: CASSFTGSDNQPQHF. The CDR3 coding sequence is TGTGCCAGTAGTTTCACAGGGTCTGACAATCAGCCCCAGCATTTT.

This clonotype came up a few times. The genes are TRBV6-5 and TRBJ1-2; no reliable D call. CDR3 length: 15 amino acids. V was shortened by 2 bases and J by 8 bases, with 18 bases between the two germline ends. Germline V gene lookup returns CDR1 MNHEY and CDR2 SVGAGI. CDR3 in amino acids: CASSYLRSPPRGYTF. The CDR3 nucleotides are TGTGCCAGCAGTTACCTCAGGAGCCCACCGAGAGGCTACACCTTC.

This clonotype was detected only once. The chain joins TRBV29-1 to TRBJ1-2; 7 nucleotides match TRBD1. This CDR3 is built from 14 residues. Germline CDR1 SQVTM, CDR2 ANQGSEA. The J segment lost 4 bases and the V segment lost 8 bases, leaving 13 bases of the junction unmatched. CDR3 residues: CSTYGEGAAYGYTF. DNA for the CDR3: TGCAGCACCTATGGGGAGGGGGCAGCCTATGGCTACACCTTC. The variable domain in full, completed from reference TRBV29-1 and TRBJ1-2, reads SAVISQKPSRDICQRGTSLTIQCQVDSQVTMMFWYRQQPGQSLTLIATANQGSEATYESGFVIDKFPISRPNLTFSTLTVSNMSPEDSSIYLCSTYGEGAAYGYTFGSGTRLTVV.

This chain joins TRBV7-2 and TRBJ2-1, with unresolved D. The DNA end favors TRBJ2-7, so the J call may be wrong. The length of the CDR3 is 13 residues. Germline V CDR1 and CDR2: SGHTA, FQGNSA. DNA for the CDR3: TGTGCCAGCAGCCCAATGGCAGAAAATGAGCAGTACTTC. It specifies CASSPMAENEQYF.

In this sample, this clonotype turned up many times. This sequence joins TRBV29-1 and TRBJ1-2; D may be TRBD1 (6 bases). CDR3 size: 13 residues. Per the germline V gene, CDR1 is SQVTM and CDR2 is ANQGSEA. The ends were cut back, 7 bases at V and 7 bases at J, with 19 bases in the middle. The CDR3 protein is CSAAGAVLSGYTF. The CDR3 nucleotides read TGCAGCGCCGCAGGGGCAGTACTATCTGGCTACACCTTC. The full variable domain, with the rest looked up from reference TRBV29-1 and TRBJ1-2, is SAVISQKPSRDICQRGTSLTIQCQVDSQVTMMFWYRQQPGQSLTLIATANQGSEATYESGFVIDKFPISRPNLTFSTLTVSNMSPEDSSIYLCSAAGAVLSGYTFGSGTRLTVV.

This clonotype was detected a few times. The chain uses TRBV6-4 and TRBJ2-7, with 9 positions matching TRBD2. V shed 5 bases and J 2 bases; nucleotides not matched to a gene: 10. The length of the CDR3 is 16 residues. Germline lookup yields CDR1 MRHNA and CDR2 SNTAGT. CDR3 region: CASSFRSGGLTYEQYF. CDR3 nucleotides: TGTGCCAGCAGTTTCCGTAGCGGGGGCTTGACCTACGAGCAGTACTTC.

This clonotype was counted only a few times. The rearrangement links TRBV4-3 to TRBJ1-3, with D possibly matching TRBD1 (6 bases). With 0 bases removed from V and 2 bases from J, the gap between germline ends came to 11 bases. CDR3 length equals 16 residues. Germline CDR1 and CDR2: LGHNA and YSLEER. CDR3 loop: CASSQESGGPGNTIYF. The DNA of the CDR3 is TGCGCCAGCAGCCAAGAATCGGGGGGCCCTGGAAACACCATATATTTT.

At least ten counts were recorded for this clonotype. This CDR3 is CASSTLRALGTEAFF. Written as DNA, the CDR3 is TGCGCCAGCAGTACTCTCCGAGCCTTGGGGACTGAAGCTTTCTTT. The V and J genes are TRBV10-1 and TRBJ1-1; no reliable D call. The CDR3 extends over 15 amino acids. V shed 5 bases and J shed 5 bases, with 18 bases lying between them. Germline V gene sequence: CDR1 WNHNN, CDR2 SYGVQD (reference sequence).

A word on this clonotype: At one boundary the junction diverges from the germline segment, which might be a read error. This sequence joins TRBV11-2 and TRBJ2-7; tentative D call: TRBD2 (5 bases). The CDR3 spans 16 residues. Germline CDR1 reads SGHAT; CDR2 reads FQNNGV. The DNA of the CDR3 is TGTGCCAGCAGCTTAGAATCTACCGCGAACACCGGGGAGCTGTACTTC. This codes for CASSLESTANTGELYF.

On this clonotype: One end of the junction does not line up with germline, which may come from a read error. The rearrangement joins TRBV6-5 to TRBJ2-7; a possible D gene is TRBD1 (5 bases). Germline V lookup: CDR1 MNHEY, CDR2 SVGAGI. The CDR3 sequence is 12 residues long. CDR3 loop: CGSSGRDYEQYF. For the CDR3, the DNA is TGTGGCAGCAGTGGCAGGGACTACGAGCAGTACTTC.

The J gene is TRBJ1-2, the V gene TRBV6-5; unclear D gene. V lost 6 bases and J lost 4, with 18 bases in between. The CDR3 has 15 amino acids. Germline CDR1 is MNHEY and CDR2 is SVGAGI. The CDR3 nucleotides are TGTGCCAGCAGCATCGCTGGACCTCGAGGCTATGGCTACACCTTC. It yields the protein CASSIAGPRGYGYTF.

At least ten counts were recorded for this clonotype. The chain combines TRBV5-6 with TRBJ1-3; D is undetermined. This CDR3 comprises 14 residues. Germline loops: CDR1 SGHDT, CDR2 YYEEEE. Trimming left V 9 bases short and J 0 bases short, with 13 bases between. CDR3 in DNA: TGTGCCACCTCCACGTGGCTCTCTGGAAACACCATATATTTT. It codes for CATSTWLSGNTIYF.

V gene TRBV7-4 combines with J gene TRBJ1-1, with D hard to call. The germline CDR1 and CDR2 sequences are SGHVT and SQSDAQ. The V gene lost 6 bases and the J gene lost 2 bases, with 13 bases spanning the gap. CDR3 length: 14 residues. This chain's CDR3 is CASSPRHLNTEAFF. The DNA of the CDR3 is TGTGCCAGCAGTCCCCGACACCTCAACACTGAAGCTTTCTTT.

The rearrangement uses TRBV6-5 and TRBJ1-5; D perhaps matches TRBD1 (6 bases). Germline V CDR1 and CDR2: MNHEY, SVGAGI. Trimming stripped 2 bases from V and 5 bases from J, with 13 bases between. The CDR3 has 15 amino acids. The CDR3 nucleotides are TGTGCCAGCAGTTACAGAGCAGGGGTTGATCAGCCCCAGCATTTT. Amino acids: CASSYRAGVDQPQHF.

This clonotype has ten or more counts. The chain links TRBV29-1 to TRBJ1-2; D gene unclear. The CDR3 spans 13 residues. The germline V and J ends were trimmed by 1 base and 4 bases, with 10 bases remaining between them. Germline V gene lookup returns CDR1 SQVTM and CDR2 ANQGSEA. CDR3: CSVEGGIPYGYTF. CDR3 DNA: TGCAGCGTTGAAGGTGGGATACCCTATGGCTACACCTTC.

This clonotype was recorded many times. V is TRBV7-2 and J is TRBJ1-1; TRBD1 matches 7 bases. V trimming: 5 bases; J trimming: 10 bases; junction bases outside the gene matches: 7. CDR1 SGHTA and CDR2 FQGNSA come from the germline V gene. This CDR3 has 12 residues. CDR3 sequence (DNA): TGTGCCAGCAGCCCCACAGGGGCAAGAGCTTTCTTT. It translates to CASSPTGARAFF.

This chain links TRBV7-2 with TRBJ2-6; D unresolved. The CDR3 loop spans 13 amino acids. The V end was cut by 11 bases, the J end by 4 bases, with 12 bases between. The V gene's germline CDR1 is SGHTA and CDR2 FQGNSA. The CDR3 nucleotides are TGTGCCGGCAAAAGGTCCGGGGCCAACGTCCTGACTTTC. Protein: CAGKRSGANVLTF.

This clonotype has only a few counts. This chain connects TRBV7-6 to TRBJ2-2, with 10 bases identical to TRBD1. There are 19 residues in the CDR3. The J segment lost 0 bases and the V segment lost 7 bases, leaving 14 bases of the junction unmatched. Germline loops: CDR1 SGHVS, CDR2 FNYEAQ. This CDR3 reads CASKNRQGAQDSNTGELFF. The CDR3 DNA reads as TGTGCCAGCAAAAACCGACAGGGGGCCCAAGATTCGAACACCGGGGAGCTGTTTTTT.